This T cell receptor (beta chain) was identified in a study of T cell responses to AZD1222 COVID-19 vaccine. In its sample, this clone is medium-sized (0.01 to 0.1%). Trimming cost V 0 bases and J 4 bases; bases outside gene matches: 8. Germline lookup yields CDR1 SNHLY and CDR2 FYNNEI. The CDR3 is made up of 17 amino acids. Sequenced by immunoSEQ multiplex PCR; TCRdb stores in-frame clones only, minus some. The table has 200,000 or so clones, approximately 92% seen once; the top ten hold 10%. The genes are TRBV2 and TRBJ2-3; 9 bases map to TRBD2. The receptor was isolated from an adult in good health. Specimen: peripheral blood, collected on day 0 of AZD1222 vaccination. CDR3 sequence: CASSEAVGGGGSDTQYF. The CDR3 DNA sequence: TGTGCCAGCAGTGAAGCTGTGGGCGGGGGGGGCTCAGATACGCAGTATTTT.